These 32 T cell receptor beta chains were all obtained from the same sample, sequenced in a study of CD8+ T cells in alopecia areata. The sequencing template was cDNA reverse transcribed from extracted RNA. TCRdb's copy holds only in-frame clones and misses some; the assay was immunoSEQ multiplex PCR. Of some 110,000 clones in the sample, around two fifths were seen once. Sequencing was done on a sample of CD4+ T cells sorted from blood. Every receptor here comes from a human donor with alopecia areata.

This chain connects TRBV7-2 to TRBJ2-1; the match to TRBD2 covers 10 bases. Per germline, CDR1 SGHTA and CDR2 FQGNSA. V lost 0 bases and J lost 3; bases outside the gene matches: 2. This CDR3 contains 16 residues. The DNA for the CDR3 is TGTGCCAGCAGCTTAGCAGCTAGCGGGAGCTACAATGAGCAGTTCTTC. It is translated as CASSLAASGSYNEQFF.

This clone was detected a few times. This rearrangement joins TRBV29-1 to TRBJ2-3; 9 bases match TRBD2. The J segment lost 2 bases and the V segment lost 7 bases, leaving 10 bases of the junction unmatched. CDR3 size: 15 residues. Germline lookup yields CDR1 SQVTM and CDR2 ANQGSEA. CDR3 sequence (DNA): TGCAGCGCTCCCAGGCGCGGGGGGGCCACAGATACGCAGTATTTT. Translation gives CSAPRRGGATDTQYF.

The chain links TRBV2 to TRBJ2-3, with 9 bases lining up with TRBD2. Unmatched junction bases numbered 11, after V lost 2 bases and J lost 8 bases. Germline V gene data show CDR1 as SNHLY and CDR2 as FYNNEI. This CDR3 is 16 amino acids long. CDR3 region: CASSEWGLAGYGTQYF. CDR3 nucleotide sequence: TGTGCCAGCAGTGAATGGGGCCTAGCGGGATACGGTACGCAGTATTTT. Complete variable domain (other parts from reference TRBV2 and TRBJ2-3): EPEVTQTPSHQVTQMGQEVILRCVPISNHLYFYWYRQILGQKVEFLVSFYNNEISEKSEIFDDQFSVERPDGSNFTLKIRSTKLEDSAMYFCASSEWGLAGYGTQYFGPGTRLTVL.

The rearrangement uses TRBV5-4 and TRBJ2-5; a weak D match, TRBD1 (6 bases). Germline V CDR1 and CDR2: SGHNT, YYREEE (reference sequence). The CDR3 has 13 amino acids. V lost 0 bases to trimming and J lost 4 bases, with 7 bases between them. CDR3 loop: CASSLGQAETQYF. The DNA of the CDR3 is TGTGCCAGCAGCTTGGGACAGGCAGAGACCCAGTACTTC. The variable domain in full, completed from reference TRBV5-4 and TRBJ2-5, reads ETGVTQSPTHLIKTRGQQVTLRCSSQSGHNTVSWYQQALGQGPQFIFQYYREEENGRGNFPPRFSGLQFPNYSSELNVNALELDDSALYLCASSLGQAETQYFGPGTRLLVL.

The rearrangement uses TRBV30 and TRBJ2-7, with 7 bases lining up with TRBD2. The trim removed 4 bases at V and 6 bases at J, leaving 6 bases unmatched. The germline V gene has CDR1 GTSNPN and CDR2 SVGIG (reference sequence). This CDR3 comprises 12 residues. CDR3 residues: CAWTQGGGEQYF. The CDR3 DNA is TGTGCCTGGACGCAGGGCGGGGGCGAGCAGTACTTC.

The chain combines TRBV4-3 with TRBJ2-4; unclear D gene. From germline, CDR1 is LGHNA and CDR2 YSLEER. The CDR3 is 16 residues long. The V end lost 1 base, the J end lost 0 bases, and 10 bases lay between the germline ends. The CDR3 DNA reads as TGCGCCAGCAGCCAAGGCCGGGCTCTAGCCAAAAACATTCAGTACTTC. Translation gives CASSQGRALAKNIQYF.

V gene TRBV29-1 combines with J gene TRBJ2-1; 7 bases are a match to TRBD1. The CDR3 is 14 amino acids. CDR1 is SQVTM and CDR2 is ANQGSEA in the germline V gene. The V gene end was trimmed by 6 bases and the J gene end by 0 bases; junction bases not matched to a gene: 5. This CDR3 is CSVVTGRSYNEQFF. DNA for the CDR3: TGCAGCGTCGTGACAGGGCGCTCCTACAATGAGCAGTTCTTC.

The chain employs TRBV29-1 and TRBJ2-2; the D gene could be TRBD1 or TRBD2 (5 bases each). Germline V gene lookup returns CDR1 SQVTM and CDR2 ANQGSEA. CDR3 length: 14 residues. Here the CDR3 DNA reads TGCAGTTTCCGAGGGACGGCTAACACCGGGGAGCTGTTTTTT. Protein product: CSFRGTANTGELFF.

This clone was counted only a few times. The chain joins TRBV29-1 to TRBJ2-6; a possible D gene is TRBD2 (5 bases). This CDR3 is 17 amino acids long. V was cut by 4 bases and J by 0 bases, with 16 bases left in between. Germline CDR1 and CDR2: SQVTM and ANQGSEA. CDR3 residues: CSVVNSEGFSGANVLTF. CDR3 DNA sequence: TGCAGCGTTGTCAACTCCGAGGGTTTCTCTGGGGCCAACGTCCTGACTTTC.

This rearrangement joins TRBV28 to TRBJ2-7; D assignment may be TRBD1 or TRBD2 (6 bases each). The germline V and J ends were trimmed by 1 base and 4 bases, with 11 bases remaining between them. From germline, CDR1 is MDHEN and CDR2 SYDVKM. CDR3 length equals 14 residues. The CDR3 sequence is CASSLFRGRYEQYF. The CDR3 DNA reads as TGTGCCAGCAGTTTATTCCGGGGGCGGTACGAGCAGTACTTC.

The V gene is TRBV29-1, the J gene TRBJ2-7; 9 nucleotides match TRBD1. Per the germline V gene, CDR1 is SQVTM and CDR2 is ANQGSEA. The V segment lost 6 bases and the J segment 4 bases; nucleotides outside the gene matches: 4. This CDR3 has 12 amino acids. CDR3: CSVAGQGYEQYF. CDR3 DNA sequence: TGCAGCGTGGCCGGACAGGGGTACGAGCAGTACTTC.

CDR3 amino acids: CAWSPGSSEQYF. The CDR3 coding sequence is TGTGCCTGGAGTCCAGGGTCAAGCGAGCAGTACTTC. V and J are TRBV30 and TRBJ2-7; D might be TRBD1 (5 bases). The V gene lost 2 bases and the J gene lost 6 bases, with 11 bases spanning the gap. Germline V gene lookup returns CDR1 GTSNPN and CDR2 SVGIG (reference sequence). CDR3 length: 12 amino acids. The entire variable domain, with the rest obtained from reference TRBV30 and TRBJ2-7, is as follows: SQTIHQWPATLVQPVGSPLSLECTVEGTSNPNLYWYRQAAGRGLQLLFYSVGIGQISSEVPQNLSASRPQDRQFILSSKKLLLSDSGFYLCAWSPGSSEQYFGPGTRLTVT.

This sequence joins TRBV7-9 and TRBJ2-7, with 9 bases that match TRBD1. The CDR3 has 15 amino acids. Looked up from germline, CDR1 is SEHNR and CDR2 is FQNEAQ (reference sequence). Trimming at V came to 4 bases and at J to 5 bases, leaving 9 bases not matched to a gene. Here the CDR3 DNA reads TGTGCCAGCAGCTCCTCCGGGACAGGGATCGACGAGCAGTACTTC. Its translation is CASSSSGTGIDEQYF.

The chain is built from TRBV29-1 and TRBJ2-7; a weak D match, TRBD1 (6 bases). Germline CDR1 SQVTM, CDR2 ANQGSEA. The ends were cut back, 6 bases at V and 2 bases at J, with 17 bases in the middle. The CDR3 has 14 residues. DNA of the CDR3: TGCAGCGTCCTGACGGGATCAGGGGCCTACGAGCAGTACTTC. Translated, it gives CSVLTGSGAYEQYF.

This clone was detected a few times. The chain joins TRBV7-2 to TRBJ2-4, with TRBD2 matching over 8 bases. The germline CDR1 and CDR2 sequences are SGHTA and FQGNSA. This CDR3 region has 16 residues. Trimming cost V 5 bases and J 8 bases; bases outside gene matches: 14. The CDR3 DNA sequence: TGTGCCAGCAGCCACCCAACTAGCGGAGAGACCTACATTCAGTACTTC. Translation gives CASSHPTSGETYIQYF. Filled out from reference TRBV7-2 and TRBJ2-4, the complete variable domain reads GAGVSQSPSNKVTEKGKDVELRCDPISGHTALYWYRQSLGQGLEFLIYFQGNSAPDKSGLPSDRFSAERTGGSVSTLTIQRTQQEDSAVYLCASSHPTSGETYIQYFGAGTRLSVL.

This chain links TRBV28 with TRBJ1-1; D is possibly TRBD1 (6 bases). Germline V gives CDR1 MDHEN, CDR2 SYDVKM. CDR3 length: 15 amino acids. Trimming left V 1 base short and J 3 bases short, with 12 bases between. In nucleotides, the CDR3 is TGTGCCAGCAGTTTATCTACAGGGACCCACACTGAAGCTTTCTTT. Its translation: CASSLSTGTHTEAFF.

The rearrangement uses TRBV7-3 and TRBJ2-5; no clear D. CDR1 is SGHTA, CDR2 FQGTGA, per germline. The germline V and J ends were trimmed by 1 base and 4 bases, with 4 bases remaining between them. This CDR3 contains 12 residues. CDR3 region: CASSLIGETQYF. As DNA, the CDR3 is TGTGCCAGCAGCTTAATTGGAGAGACCCAGTACTTC. Full variable domain (rest looked up from reference TRBV7-3 and TRBJ2-5): GAGVSQTPSNKVTEKGKYVELRCDPISGHTALYWYRQSLGQGPEFLIYFQGTGAADDSGLPNDRFFAVRPEGSVSTLKIQRTERGDSAVYLCASSLIGETQYFGPGTRLLVL.

The chain uses TRBV27 and TRBJ2-7; tentatively, D is TRBD2 (5 bases). Trimming removed 1 base from V and 1 base from J, with 8 bases in between. In germline, CDR1 is MNHEY, CDR2 SMNVEV (reference sequence). The CDR3 is made up of 14 amino acids. The CDR3 DNA is TGTGCCAGCAGTTTATGGCTAGCATCCTACGAGCAGTACTTC. It translates to CASSLWLASYEQYF.

The CDR3 protein is CASSTGQGARTETQYF. Here the CDR3 DNA reads TGCGCCAGCAGCACAGGACAGGGGGCAAGGACGGAGACCCAGTACTTC. V gene TRBV5-1 combines with J gene TRBJ2-5, with 11 bases fitting TRBD1. The V and J ends lost 4 bases and 5 bases, in that order; junction bases with no gene match: 10. This CDR3 region has 16 residues. Germline CDR1 SGHRS, CDR2 YFSETQ.

The chain has TRBV7-2 and TRBJ2-7; D gene unclear. Germline CDR1 SGHTA, CDR2 FQGNSA. V lost 4 bases to trimming and J lost 7 bases, with 11 bases between them. The CDR3 consists of 12 residues. The DNA for the CDR3 is TGTGCCAGCAGCTGGGCATCTGGGGAGCAGTACTTC. It translates to CASSWASGEQYF.

This clone has only one observation. This chain's CDR3 is CSAPLGGGDGTQYF. CDR3 nucleotide sequence: TGCAGCGCCCCTTTGGGCGGGGGGGACGGTACGCAGTATTTT. J is TRBJ2-3 and V is TRBV29-1; TRBD2 agrees at 9 bases. This CDR3 is built from 14 residues. The germline CDR1 and CDR2 sequences are SQVTM and ANQGSEA. J gave up 8 bases and V 7 bases, and 13 bases lay outside the gene matches.

This chain joins TRBV7-2 and TRBJ2-1; 9 bases are shared with TRBD1. CDR3 length equals 14 residues. Trimming removed 5 bases from V and 7 bases from J; junction bases left unmatched: 6. CDR1 is SGHTA, CDR2 FQGNSA, per germline. The CDR3 loop is CASSTGGAGNEQFF. CDR3 nucleotides: TGTGCCAGCAGCACAGGGGGCGCGGGTAATGAGCAGTTCTTC.

The rearrangement links TRBV7-2 to TRBJ2-7; perhaps TRBD1 as D (5 bases). The CDR3 runs 14 residues. Germline-derived CDR1 and CDR2 are SGHTA and FQGNSA. The germline V and J ends were trimmed by 1 base and 2 bases, with 9 bases remaining between them. CDR3: CASSLGTPPYEQYF. The CDR3 nucleotides are TGTGCCAGCAGCTTAGGGACACCACCCTACGAGCAGTACTTC.

The genes are TRBV28 and TRBJ1-2; no clear D. The CDR3 consists of 13 residues. CDR1 and CDR2 from the germline V gene are MDHEN and SYDVKM. The ends were cut back, 5 bases at V and 8 bases at J, with 15 bases in the middle. The CDR3 bases are TGTGCCAGCAGTCTAAGGGAAGGGAAAGGCTACACCTTC. It yields the protein CASSLREGKGYTF.

This clone was seen a handful of times. V usage is TRBV2 and J usage is TRBJ2-5; the D is unclear. The CDR3 extends over 16 amino acids. Trimming took 6 bases from V and 4 from J, leaving 21 bases between them. The V gene's germline CDR1 is SNHLY and CDR2 FYNNEI. DNA for the CDR3: TGTGCCAGCAGGGGCTGGATACGTGGCTCCTCAGAGACCCAGTACTTC. It translates to CASRGWIRGSSETQYF. Based on the CDR3 plus reference TRBV2 and TRBJ2-5, the full variable domain is EPEVTQTPSHQVTQMGQEVILRCVPISNHLYFYWYRQILGQKVEFLVSFYNNEISEKSEIFDDQFSVERPDGSNFTLKIRSTKLEDSAMYFCASRGWIRGSSETQYFGPGTRLLVL.

This clone appeared once. The J gene is TRBJ1-1, the V gene TRBV29-1; D remains ambiguous. The germline gives CDR1 SQVTM, CDR2 ANQGSEA. CDR3 size: 13 residues. The ends were cut back, 5 bases at V and 4 bases at J, with 14 bases in the middle. In DNA form, the CDR3 reads TGCAGCGTTATACCCCCCGCGCGCACTGAAGCTTTCTTT. This codes for CSVIPPARTEAFF.

The genes are TRBV11-2 and TRBJ2-3; TRBD2 matches 9 bases. The V gene's germline CDR1 is SGHAT and CDR2 FQNNGV. CDR3 length: 16 amino acids. V shed 1 base and J 0 bases; nucleotides not matched to a gene: 2. The CDR3 is CASSLGLAASTDTQYF. The CDR3 DNA follows: TGTGCCAGCAGCTTAGGACTAGCGGCGAGCACAGATACGCAGTATTTT.

This chain connects TRBV6-6 to TRBJ2-7; tentative D call: TRBD2 (6 bases). The V gene lost 6 bases and the J gene lost 3 bases, with 15 bases spanning the gap. Germline CDR1 and CDR2: MNHNY and SVGAGI (reference sequence). The CDR3 has 14 amino acids. CDR3 nucleotides: TGTGCCAGCAGACTTAGCGGAAGCCTCTACGAGCAGTACTTC. It codes for CASRLSGSLYEQYF.

V gene TRBV29-1 combines with J gene TRBJ2-5; 11 bases fit TRBD2. This CDR3 region has 14 residues. J was trimmed by 2 bases and V by 6 bases; bases with no gene match: 5. CDR1 and CDR2 from the germline V gene are SQVTM and ANQGSEA. The CDR3 DNA follows: TGCAGCGTCGATGGACTAGCGGGTCAAGAGACCCAGTACTTC. As protein: CSVDGLAGQETQYF.

The genes are TRBV30 and TRBJ1-1; 8 nucleotides agree with TRBD1. The V segment lost 4 bases and the J segment 4 bases; nucleotides outside the gene matches: 5. CDR1 and CDR2 (germline): GTSNPN, SVGIG (reference sequence). This CDR3 is built from 13 residues. The CDR3 DNA reads TGTGCCTGGATGGGACAGGAGGTCACTGAAGCTTTCTTT. It yields the protein CAWMGQEVTEAFF.

A single count supports this clone. This chain uses TRBV5-1 with TRBJ2-2; 7 nucleotides agree with TRBD2. This CDR3 spans 15 amino acids. The germline CDR1 and CDR2 sequences are SGHRS and YFSETQ. With 4 bases clipped from V and 2 bases from J, the junction kept 5 bases outside the gene matches. The CDR3 DNA reads TGCGCCAGCAGCGGTTTAGCGGGTAACACCGGGGAGCTGTTTTTT. Residues: CASSGLAGNTGELFF.

The rearrangement uses TRBV6-6 and TRBJ2-2; the D gene is possibly TRBD1 (6 bases). Per the germline V gene, CDR1 is MNHNY and CDR2 is SVGAGI (reference sequence). V lost 9 bases and J 5 bases, leaving 13 bases between the germline ends. This CDR3 spans 13 amino acids. In nucleotides, the CDR3 is TGTGCCAGGGAACAGGGAAGGACCGGGGAGCTGTTTTTT. Its translation is CAREQGRTGELFF.